Shown below are 11 T cell receptor beta chains from a single sample sequenced in a study of blood T cell repertoires in COVID-19. Profiling relied on immunoSEQ multiplex PCR, and the TCRdb table lists in-frame clones only, not all of them. The sample comprises more than 250,000 clones, 87% of which are singletons, and approximately 5% rests with the top ten. The sequencing input was PBMCs or T cells enriched from blood (not recorded which). These receptor sequences come from a woman under 40 who had recovered from COVID-19.

The genes are TRBV19 and TRBJ2-2; the match to TRBD2 covers 9 bases. There are 15 residues in the CDR3. In germline, CDR1 is LNHDA, CDR2 SQIVND (reference sequence). The V gene end was trimmed by 7 bases and the J gene end by 7 bases; junction bases not matched to a gene: 10. The CDR3 bases are TGTGCCAGTAAGGAGAGCGGGGGGTATCTCGGGGAGCTGTTTTTT. Its translation is CASKESGGYLGELFF.

The V call is TRBV10-3, the J call TRBJ1-1, with D unresolved. The germline gives CDR1 ENHRY, CDR2 SYGVKD. The CDR3 runs 14 residues. Trimming stripped 4 bases from V and 0 bases from J, with 9 bases between. CDR3 region: CAISVGGLNTEAFF. In DNA form, the CDR3 reads TGTGCCATCAGTGTTGGAGGACTGAACACTGAAGCTTTCTTT.

This clone was counted only a few times. V usage is TRBV7-9 and J usage is TRBJ2-1, with 8 nucleotides matching TRBD2. Per the germline V gene, CDR1 is SEHNR and CDR2 is FQNEAQ (reference sequence). The CDR3 is 14 residues long. The V and J ends lost 3 bases and 4 bases, in that order; junction bases with no gene match: 2. The DNA of the CDR3 is TGTGCCAGCAGCTTGACTAGCGTTTACAATGAGCAGTTCTTC. This encodes CASSLTSVYNEQFF.

This chain connects TRBV5-4 to TRBJ1-2; D is undetermined. CDR3 length: 13 amino acids. V dropped 2 bases and J dropped 2 bases, with 7 bases sitting between them. CDR1 SGHNT and CDR2 YYREEE come from the germline V gene (reference sequence). CDR3 amino acids: CASSFSRNYGYTF. DNA of the CDR3: TGTGCCAGCAGCTTTAGCAGAAACTATGGCTACACCTTC.

V and J are TRBV15 and TRBJ1-5; D ambiguous. In germline, CDR1 is LNHNV, CDR2 YYDKDF (reference sequence). The V and J ends lost 0 bases and 3 bases respectively, with 6 bases between them. This CDR3 contains 14 residues. The CDR3 DNA reads TGTGCCACCAGCAGAGATCATTCCAATCAGCCCCAGCATTTT. As protein: CATSRDHSNQPQHF.

The chain employs TRBV29-1 and TRBJ2-1; D might be TRBD1 (6 bases). The ends were cut back, 3 bases at V and 8 bases at J, with 23 bases in the middle. CDR3 length: 16 amino acids. The germline V gene has CDR1 SQVTM and CDR2 ANQGSEA. CDR3 amino acids: CSVEGVQGVYIDEQFF. CDR3 DNA sequence: TGCAGCGTTGAGGGGGTACAGGGAGTTTATATAGATGAGCAGTTCTTC.

This clone was picked up a small number of times. The V call is TRBV19, the J call TRBJ1-1, with D hard to call. Germline V CDR1 and CDR2: LNHDA, SQIVND (reference sequence). The CDR3 has 11 amino acids. Trimming took off 9 bases at V and 5 bases at J, with 10 bases between the two ends. The CDR3 spells CASLSRTEAFF. In nucleotides, the CDR3 is TGTGCCAGCCTATCCAGGACTGAAGCTTTCTTT.

The chain links TRBV5-1 to TRBJ1-2; D not certain. Looked up from germline, CDR1 is SGHRS and CDR2 is YFSETQ. This CDR3 contains 12 residues. Trimming removed 4 bases from V and 6 bases from J, with 10 bases in between. In nucleotides, the CDR3 is TGCGCCAGCAGCGGCTCGGGAGATGGCTACACCTTC. Its translation is CASSGSGDGYTF. Variable domain in full (rest from reference TRBV5-1 and TRBJ1-2): KAGVTQTPRYLIKTRGQQVTLSCSPISGHRSVSWYQQTPGQGLQFLFEYFSETQRNKGNFPGRFSGRQFSNSRSEMNVSTLELGDSALYLCASSGSGDGYTFGSGTRLTVV.

This sequence joins TRBV5-4 and TRBJ2-7, with D possibly matching TRBD2 (5 bases). The V gene lost 3 bases and the J gene lost 0 bases, with 16 bases spanning the gap. CDR1 and CDR2 from the germline V gene are SGHNT and YYREEE (reference sequence). CDR3 length: 16 residues. In DNA form, the CDR3 reads TGTGCCAGCAGCTCCGGGGTAGGCCTCCTCTCCTACGAGCAGTACTTC. Its translation is CASSSGVGLLSYEQYF.

This sequence joins TRBV19 and TRBJ1-1, with 9 positions matching TRBD1. With V trimmed by 6 bases and J by 2 bases, 4 bases remained unmatched. CDR1 LNHDA and CDR2 SQIVND come from the germline V gene (reference sequence). The CDR3 spans 14 residues. CDR3 protein: CASSMDRGNTEAFF. The CDR3 DNA sequence: TGTGCCAGTAGCATGGACAGGGGAAACACTGAAGCTTTCTTT.

The CDR3 nucleotides read TGTGCCAGCAGCAGCCCAGGGGCAGGTGGCTACACCTTC. Translated, it gives CASSSPGAGGYTF. V is TRBV5-6 and J is TRBJ1-2, with D perhaps TRBD1 (6 bases). Germline V gene data show CDR1 as SGHDT and CDR2 as YYEEEE. Trimming took off 4 bases at V and 7 bases at J, with 14 bases between the two ends. This CDR3 has 13 residues.